The 32 T cell receptor beta chains below all came from one sample that was sequenced in a study of CD8+ T cells in alopecia areata. As for treatment: oral pan-JAK inhibitor, 5-10 mg twice daily. Once RNA had been extracted, it was reverse transcribed into cDNA to act as the sequencing template. TCRdb's copy holds only in-frame clones and misses some; the assay was immunoSEQ multiplex PCR. Among 200,000 or so clones listed, about three fifths were seen once. Sequencing used CD4+ T cells sorted from blood, obtained at week 24, from a patient treated with tofacitinib. Receptor source: a human donor with alopecia areata.

This clone was counted between two and nine times. The chain carries TRBV11-2 and TRBJ2-2, with TRBD1 identical over 8 bases. This CDR3 region has 16 residues. CDR1 is SGHAT, CDR2 FQNNGV, per germline. With 5 bases clipped from V and 1 base from J, the junction kept 6 bases outside the gene matches. The CDR3 protein is CASSRWTGMNTGELFF. CDR3 nucleotides: TGTGCCAGCAGCCGCTGGACAGGGATGAACACCGGGGAGCTGTTTTTT.

V gene TRBV30 combines with J gene TRBJ2-1; D remains ambiguous. The CDR3 sequence is 12 residues long. Between the trimmed V and J ends, which lost 3 bases and 7 bases, there was a span of 10 bases. From germline, CDR1 is GTSNPN and CDR2 SVGIG (reference sequence). The CDR3 nucleotides are TGTGCCTGGAGCCCGACTCGGAATGAGCAGTTCTTC. Protein product: CAWSPTRNEQFF.

The chain uses TRBV29-1 and TRBJ2-5; TRBD2 matches at 7 bases. The CDR3 covers 14 residues. Germline V lookup: CDR1 SQVTM, CDR2 ANQGSEA. The V segment lost 4 bases and the J segment 3 bases; nucleotides outside the gene matches: 8. The CDR3 DNA follows: TGCAGCGTTGCCTCGGGGGGAGGTGAAGAGACCCAGTACTTC. Residues: CSVASGGGEETQYF.

This chain joins TRBV5-5 and TRBJ2-3, with 9 bases that match TRBD2. The germline V gene encodes CDR1 SGHKS and CDR2 YYEKEE (reference sequence). The CDR3 extends over 16 amino acids. Trimming took 1 base from V and 2 from J; bases not matched to a gene: 5. CDR3 residues: CASSLLAGGLTDTQYF. Written as DNA, the CDR3 is TGTGCCAGCAGCTTGTTGGCGGGGGGGCTCACAGATACGCAGTATTTT. Complete variable domain (other parts from reference TRBV5-5 and TRBJ2-3): DAGVTQSPTHLIKTRGQQVTLRCSPISGHKSVSWYQQVLGQGPQFIFQYYEKEERGRGNFPDRFSARQFPNYSSELNVNALLLGDSALYLCASSLLAGGLTDTQYFGPGTRLTVL.

The rearrangement joins TRBV29-1 to TRBJ2-6; 11 bases agree with TRBD1. The length of the CDR3 is 19 residues. V was clipped by 4 bases and J by 0 bases; unmatched bases: 11. CDR1 and CDR2 from the germline V gene are SQVTM and ANQGSEA. CDR3 in amino acids: CSVAGTGGTFFSGANVLTF. In DNA form, the CDR3 reads TGCAGCGTTGCCGGGACAGGGGGAACTTTTTTCTCTGGGGCCAACGTCCTGACTTTC.

The CDR3 region has the DNA TGCGCCAGCACACCCCGAATGGCTAGCGGGAGGGAAGAGACCCAGTACTTC. Its translation: CASTPRMASGREETQYF. The chain employs TRBV23-1 and TRBJ2-5, with 12 bases lining up with TRBD2. TRBV23-1 is designated an ORF whose function remains uncertain. The CDR3 runs to 17 residues. J lost 3 bases, V lost 7 bases, and 12 bases had no gene match.

The chain carries TRBV29-1 and TRBJ2-2; D remains ambiguous. CDR1 and CDR2 from the germline V gene are SQVTM and ANQGSEA. The CDR3 is 12 amino acids. The V end lost 2 bases, the J end lost 3 bases, and 4 bases lay between the germline ends. The CDR3, as DNA: TGCAGCGTTGAACGGTACACCGGGGAGCTGTTTTTT. Translation: CSVERYTGELFF.

V usage is TRBV30 and J usage is TRBJ2-3; 15 nucleotides align to TRBD2. This CDR3 is built from 17 residues. V was clipped by 2 bases and J by 2 bases; unmatched bases: 5. The germline V gene encodes CDR1 GTSNPN and CDR2 SVGIG (reference sequence). The CDR3 DNA sequence: TGTGCCTGGAGTCACGGGACTAGCGGGAGGAACACAGATACGCAGTATTTT. It translates to CAWSHGTSGRNTDTQYF.

V gene TRBV9 combines with J gene TRBJ2-5, with a tentative D call TRBD2 (6 bases). This CDR3 has 13 amino acids. The ends were cut back, 1 base at V and 4 bases at J, with 8 bases in the middle. Per germline, CDR1 SGDLS and CDR2 YYNGEE. The CDR3 loop is CASSVSSVETQYF. In nucleotides, the CDR3 is TGTGCCAGCAGCGTATCTAGCGTAGAGACCCAGTACTTC.

J is TRBJ2-1 and V is TRBV15; D is ambiguous. The germline V and J ends were trimmed by 4 bases and 8 bases, with 12 bases remaining between them. There are 13 residues in the CDR3. Germline V gene data show CDR1 as LNHNV and CDR2 as YYDKDF (reference sequence). As DNA, the CDR3 is TGTGCCACCAGCATCCGAGCTCTCGATGAGCAGTTCTTC. Protein product: CATSIRALDEQFF.

This clone was picked up a small number of times. The chain couples TRBV7-2 to TRBJ1-6; D might be TRBD1 (6 bases). The CDR3 length is 14 residues. Trimming left V 6 bases short and J 9 bases short, with 15 bases between. The germline gives CDR1 SGHTA, CDR2 FQGNSA. The CDR3 DNA follows: TGTGCCAGCAGGACGGGGGCCTCAGGTTCACCCCTCCACTTT. Translated: CASRTGASGSPLHF.

This chain links TRBV28 with TRBJ1-5; 8 bases fit TRBD1. CDR3 length: 15 residues. V gave up 5 bases and J gave up 0 bases; unmatched junction bases: 3. Germline V gene lookup returns CDR1 MDHEN and CDR2 SYDVKM. CDR3 nucleotides: TGTGCCAGCAGTGCGACAGGGGATAGCAATCAGCCCCAGCATTTT. Translation: CASSATGDSNQPQHF. The complete variable domain, with remaining parts taken from reference TRBV28 and TRBJ1-5, reads DVKVTQSSRYLVKRTGEKVFLECVQDMDHENMFWYRQDPGLGLRLIYFSYDVKMKEKGDIPEGYSVSREKKERFSLILESASTNQTSMYLCASSATGDSNQPQHFGDGTRLSIL.

This chain uses TRBV5-4 with TRBJ2-1; the match to TRBD2 covers 8 bases. The germline V gene has CDR1 SGHNT and CDR2 YYREEE (reference sequence). This CDR3 region has 15 residues. With V trimmed by 7 bases and J by 10 bases, 16 bases remained unmatched. CDR3 bases: TGTGCCAGCCTACTGGGCGGGGGGTCTACCGGGGAGCAGTTCTTC. Translation: CASLLGGGSTGEQFF.

The chain is built from TRBV29-1 and TRBJ2-2, with 7 bases identical to TRBD1. The CDR3 totals 14 residues. The J segment lost 4 bases and the V segment lost 6 bases, leaving 8 bases of the junction unmatched. The germline CDR1 and CDR2 sequences are SQVTM and ANQGSEA. The CDR3 region is CSVRTGTITGELFF. The DNA for the CDR3 is TGCAGCGTCAGGACAGGCACCATCACCGGGGAGCTGTTTTTT.

The chain uses TRBV7-2 and TRBJ2-5; D ambiguous. V was cut by 4 bases and J by 4 bases, with 13 bases left in between. The V gene's germline CDR1 is SGHTA and CDR2 FQGNSA. The CDR3 is made up of 14 amino acids. The CDR3 bases are TGTGCCAGCAGCTCAGGACCTTCAACAGAGACCCAGTACTTC. Translating it yields CASSSGPSTETQYF.

There are a few counts of this clone. The chain links TRBV5-4 to TRBJ2-2; 10 bases are shared with TRBD2. In germline, CDR1 is SGHNT, CDR2 YYREEE (reference sequence). Trimming cost V 4 bases and J 6 bases; bases outside gene matches: 6. The CDR3 consists of 15 residues. The CDR3 protein is CASSPLAGESGELFF. In nucleotides, the CDR3 is TGTGCCAGCAGCCCCCTAGCGGGAGAGTCCGGGGAGCTGTTTTTT. The variable domain in full, with the rest retrieved from reference TRBV5-4 and TRBJ2-2, is ETGVTQSPTHLIKTRGQQVTLRCSSQSGHNTVSWYQQALGQGPQFIFQYYREEENGRGNFPPRFSGLQFPNYSSELNVNALELDDSALYLCASSPLAGESGELFFGEGSRLTVL.

A note on this clone: One end of the junction fails to match germline, which may point to a read error. The chain combines TRBV29-1 with TRBJ2-3; D possibly corresponds to TRBD1 (6 bases). In germline, CDR1 is SQVTM, CDR2 ANQGSEA. The length of the CDR3 is 13 residues. CDR3 DNA: TGCAGCATGAAGACAGGCCGCACAGATATGCAGTATTTT. Its protein product is CSMKTGRTDMQYF.

This clone was detected only a few times. This chain uses TRBV28 with TRBJ1-1; the match to TRBD1 covers 7 bases. The CDR3 runs to 14 residues. V dropped 6 bases and J dropped 2; count of bases not matched to a gene: 6. Germline lookup yields CDR1 MDHEN and CDR2 SYDVKM. The CDR3 reads CASSSTGSNTEAFF. Written as DNA, the CDR3 is TGTGCCAGCAGCTCGACAGGGTCAAACACTGAAGCTTTCTTT. Drawing the rest from reference TRBV28 and TRBJ1-1, the complete variable domain is DVKVTQSSRYLVKRTGEKVFLECVQDMDHENMFWYRQDPGLGLRLIYFSYDVKMKEKGDIPEGYSVSREKKERFSLILESASTNQTSMYLCASSSTGSNTEAFFGQGTRLTVV.

V gene TRBV27 combines with J gene TRBJ1-6, with D unclear. Trimming removed 3 bases from V and 9 bases from J, with 9 bases in between. The CDR3 is 13 residues long. From germline, CDR1 is MNHEY and CDR2 SMNVEV (reference sequence). As DNA, the CDR3 is TGTGCCAGCAGTTTCGGAAACGGTTCACCCCTCCACTTT. Translating it yields CASSFGNGSPLHF.

The rearrangement links TRBV5-1 to TRBJ2-5; 8 bases are shared with TRBD2. Trimming at V came to 4 bases and at J to 7 bases, leaving 12 bases not matched to a gene. The germline V gene has CDR1 SGHRS and CDR2 YFSETQ. This CDR3 contains 15 residues. CDR3 protein: CASSPSSGPVVTQYF. The CDR3 coding sequence is TGCGCCAGCAGCCCGTCTAGCGGGCCTGTAGTGACCCAGTACTTC.

This rearrangement joins TRBV4-2 to TRBJ2-1, with TRBD2 identical over 11 bases. V lost 1 base, J lost 3 bases, and 11 bases stayed unmatched. The CDR3 extends over 19 amino acids. CDR1 and CDR2 (germline): LGHNA, YNFKEQ. The CDR3, as DNA: TGTGCCAGCAGCCAAGGTAGTAGCGGGGGGGCAGGGCTCTACAATGAGCAGTTCTTC. Protein: CASSQGSSGGAGLYNEQFF.

V is TRBV7-2 and J is TRBJ2-5; 7 bases agree with TRBD1. The length of the CDR3 is 14 residues. Germline V gene data show CDR1 as SGHTA and CDR2 as FQGNSA. V was clipped by 5 bases and J by 7 bases; unmatched bases: 10. The CDR3 here is CASSVQGSPGTQYF. The CDR3 DNA is TGTGCCAGCAGCGTACAGGGGTCCCCAGGGACCCAGTACTTC.

The chain employs TRBV7-8 and TRBJ2-7; a weak D match, TRBD2 (6 bases). V dropped 3 bases and J dropped 2 bases, with 17 bases sitting between them. Germline CDR1 and CDR2: SGHVS and FQNEAQ. This CDR3 region has 16 residues. The CDR3 spells CASSLQRSGGTYEQYF. CDR3 bases: TGTGCCAGCAGCTTGCAAAGGAGTGGGGGGACCTACGAGCAGTACTTC.

The chain combines TRBV6-5 with TRBJ1-1; 8 nucleotides match TRBD1. After removal of 2 bases from V and 1 base from J, the junction contained 3 bases not matched to a gene. The CDR3 is made up of 15 amino acids. Germline V CDR1 and CDR2: MNHEY, SVGAGI. In DNA form, the CDR3 reads TGTGCCAGCAGTTACGCCGGACAGGGGAACACTGAAGCTTTCTTT. Its translation is CASSYAGQGNTEAFF.

The rearrangement joins TRBV10-3 to TRBJ2-1; TRBD1 matches 8 bases. Germline V CDR1 and CDR2: ENHRY, SYGVKD. J was trimmed by 6 bases and V by 7 bases; bases with no gene match: 8. The CDR3 has 14 residues. The CDR3 region has the DNA TGTGCCATCACCGTGGGTCAGGGGGCCAATGAGCAGTTCTTC. It yields the protein CAITVGQGANEQFF.

This chain connects TRBV2 to TRBJ1-2, with D perhaps matching TRBD1 (6 bases). The CDR3 is 13 amino acids. CDR1 is SNHLY, CDR2 FYNNEI, per germline. V was pared by 1 base and J by 9 bases, with 12 bases between. This CDR3 is CASSEERGASYTF. DNA for the CDR3: TGTGCCAGCAGTGAAGAACGGGGGGCTAGCTACACCTTC.

This clone was seen more than once but under ten times. Within the sample, other DNA sequences also encode this same CDR3. The chain has TRBV15 and TRBJ1-1; D is ambiguous. Looked up from germline, CDR1 is LNHNV and CDR2 is YYDKDF (reference sequence). V was clipped by 0 bases and J by 1 base, with 6 bases between them. The CDR3 consists of 14 residues. CDR3 in amino acids: CATSRDGRNTEAFF. The CDR3 DNA reads TGTGCCACCAGCAGAGATGGTAGGAACACTGAAGCTTTCTTT.

This clone has only a few counts. The J gene is TRBJ2-7, the V gene TRBV29-1, with D uncertain. CDR1 SQVTM and CDR2 ANQGSEA come from the germline V gene. The CDR3 has 11 amino acids. V gave up 1 base and J gave up 4 bases, with 5 bases separating them. The CDR3 loop is CSVEVSYEQYF. CDR3 sequence (DNA): TGCAGCGTTGAAGTTAGTTACGAGCAGTACTTC.

The CDR3 spells CASSPNSNQPQHF. The CDR3 DNA reads as TGTGCCAGCAGCCCAAATAGCAATCAGCCCCAGCATTTT. This sequence joins TRBV6-5 and TRBJ1-5; D remains ambiguous. With 6 bases removed from V and 0 bases from J, the gap between germline ends came to 6 bases. The CDR3 is 13 amino acids. Germline CDR1 reads MNHEY; CDR2 reads SVGAGI.

This chain joins TRBV7-2 and TRBJ2-7; TRBD1 might be the D (5 bases). V was cut by 1 base and J by 0 bases, with 10 bases left in between. Germline V gene lookup returns CDR1 SGHTA and CDR2 FQGNSA. This CDR3 contains 15 residues. The CDR3 spells CASSLVVQASYEQYF. The CDR3 coding sequence is TGTGCCAGCAGCTTAGTTGTACAGGCCTCCTACGAGCAGTACTTC.

The chain joins TRBV6-6 to TRBJ2-7; no definite D call. Trimming removed 5 bases from V and 5 bases from J, with 19 bases in between. There are 15 residues in the CDR3. Germline-derived CDR1 and CDR2 are MNHNY and SVGAGI (reference sequence). The CDR3 DNA is TGTGCCAGCAGTACTACCAGCAAGAACCGCAACGAGCAGTACTTC. Its protein product is CASSTTSKNRNEQYF.

In DNA, the CDR3 is TGTGCCAGCACTGACAGGGCAGAGACCCAGTACTTC. Translation gives CASTDRAETQYF. The rearrangement uses TRBV27 and TRBJ2-5; TRBD1 aligns across 7 bases. CDR3 length equals 12 residues. From germline, CDR1 is MNHEY and CDR2 SMNVEV (reference sequence). The V and J ends lost 7 bases and 4 bases, in that order; junction bases with no gene match: 3.